This T cell receptor (beta chain) was found in a study of shared clonotypes between healthy human individuals (dated by TCRdb to 2018 to 2021). Concerning the study at large: The cohort comprised two women and a few men aged 18 to 49 years. For each donor, CD4 naive and CD4 memory were each run on three plates, CD8 naive on two plates, and CD8 memory on one plate. The study deeply sequenced blood TCR repertoires of five healthy adults to estimate repertoire size and the extent of clonotype sharing between individuals. Different laboratories and diverse techniques were used to prepare libraries and sequence TCR repertoires, to increase sequencing depth and limit assay-specific biases. Per donor, leukapheresis produced somewhere between about 0.94 and 9 billion PBMCs.

Using the deep immunoSEQ assay, multiplex PCR amplified TCR CDR3 regions from genomic DNA. Extracted genomic DNA from each cell subset was spread evenly across all wells of several immunoSEQ 96-well plates, with each plate serving as a replicate. For sorted subsets, roughly 190 ng of genomic DNA, equivalent to some 30,000 T cell genomes, went into each replicate PCR. The purified libraries were quantified using a Qubit 3.0 fluorometer, sized with a Bioanalyzer 2100, and then quantified again using the KAPA Library Quantification kit. Each immunoSEQ 96-well plate was sequenced on its own single-read 150-cycle Illumina NextSeq 550 flow cell. On the authors' methods: The immunoSEQ output contained only junctional sequences without quality scores, so filtering could not match that applied to full-length reads. To assign V/J genes and CDR3, sequences were annotated against IMGT germline references using PyIR, a Python wrapper for IgBLAST v1.9. Reads with weak V/J assignments (E-value above 1e-6), missing CDR3, stop codons, out-of-frame junctions, or ambiguous translated residues were removed. V3J clonotypes were defined by identical inferred V gene, J gene, and CDR3 amino acid sequence. To compute the percentage overlap between repertoires, the number of shared unique clonotypes was divided by the size of the smaller repertoire. Repertoire richness was assessed with RTK rarefaction, the Chao1 estimator, and Recon v2.1 estimates of unobserved clonotypes. For all TCRbeta clonotypes obtained by the gDNA method from four donors, generation probabilities were computed with OLGA. The immuneACCESS repertoire file appears here via TCRdb, limited to in-frame rearrangements. These files lack a portion of the clones; in checked studies, under half of the deficit traces to unresolved V genes, and the cause of the others is not known. D and trimming were read from the DNA, whereas the V and J calls and clone size are those reported in that table. The sample has roughly 2.2 million clones on record, 80% to 95% of them singletons. Around 0.4% of the sample is held by the ten biggest clonotypes.

The donors were healthy, HIV-negative adults with no recently reported acute infections or vaccinations. Only Caucasian adults living in Nashville, Tennessee, USA were represented among the donors. CD4+ T cells were enriched by magnetic negative selection; naive cells were then positively selected on CD45RA, and the negative fraction formed the memory subset. Blood was collected by leukapheresis, and PBMCs were isolated by Ficoll-Histopaque density gradient centrifugation and then cryopreserved in liquid nitrogen vapor phase. Analytical flow cytometry was used to check the purity and quantity of every magnetically sorted T cell population. Genomic DNA was isolated from every sorted fraction and measured by UV absorbance on a Nanodrop 2000c. Study-level results and caveats: Naive subsets generally had larger estimated clonotype richness than memory subsets. Pairwise subsampling led to the expectation that sequencing depth would affect the degree of clonotype sharing among donors. Across several donors, roughly 5.1% of naive CD4, roughly 3.4% of naive CD8, around 2.1% of memory CD4, and about 0.4% of memory CD8 clonotypes were shared. Sampling was restricted to blood, and TCR repertoires in tissues likely differ from the TCR repertoires found in blood. Compared with non-shared clonotypes, clonotypes shared by all four sorted-subset donors had higher generation probabilities. The genetic and exposure-history diversity represented was limited by the small number of donors. Rarefaction of sorted-subset datasets indicated incomplete sequencing despite the large sequencing depth.

As for this clone: No antigen is known for it. No much larger clonotype is one base removed from it; base qualities were not supplied.

This clonotype was sampled from a man younger than 35 in good health. Some clones in this sample may be carry-over from other donors' samples. Sequenced material: naive CD4+ T cells from PBMCs. The cell subset or site label here, explained by the study, means: CD45RA+ positively selected.

The sequenced DNA is TGTGCCAGCAGCCCGGACAGCGGAGGAGCGGCCCAGTACTTC. This gives the protein CASSPDSGGAAQYF. The V gene is TRBV5-4 and the J gene is TRBJ2-5, with TRBD1 tentatively as D gene (6 bases match). CDR1 and CDR2, looked up from the germline V gene (reference sequence), are SGHNT and YYREEE. From the cysteine up to the phenylalanine, the CDR3 has a length of 14 residues. Of all the DNA, just the CDR3 is kept, 42 bases in frame from base 1. V is shortened by 4 bases, J by 9 bases, and the region joining them spans 19 bases.